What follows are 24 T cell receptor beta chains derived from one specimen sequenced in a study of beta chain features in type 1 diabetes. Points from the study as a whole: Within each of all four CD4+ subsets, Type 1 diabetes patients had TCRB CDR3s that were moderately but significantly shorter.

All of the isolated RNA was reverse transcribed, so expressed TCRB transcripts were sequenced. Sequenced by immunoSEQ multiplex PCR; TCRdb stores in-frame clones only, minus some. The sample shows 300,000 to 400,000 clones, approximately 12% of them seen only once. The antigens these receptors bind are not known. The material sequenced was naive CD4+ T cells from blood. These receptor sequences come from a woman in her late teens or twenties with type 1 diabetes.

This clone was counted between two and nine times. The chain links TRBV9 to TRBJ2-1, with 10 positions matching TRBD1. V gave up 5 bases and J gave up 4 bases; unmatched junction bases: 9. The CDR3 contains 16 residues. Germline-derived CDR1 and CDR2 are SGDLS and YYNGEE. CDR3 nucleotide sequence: TGTGCCAGCAGTCAACCCGGGACAGGGGTGTACAATGAGCAGTTCTTC. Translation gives CASSQPGTGVYNEQFF.

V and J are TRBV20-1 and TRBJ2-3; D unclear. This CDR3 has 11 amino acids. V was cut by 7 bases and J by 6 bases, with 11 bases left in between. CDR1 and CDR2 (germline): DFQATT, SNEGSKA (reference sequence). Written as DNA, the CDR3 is TGCAGTGTTCGCCCTGGCGATACGCAGTATTTT. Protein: CSVRPGDTQYF.

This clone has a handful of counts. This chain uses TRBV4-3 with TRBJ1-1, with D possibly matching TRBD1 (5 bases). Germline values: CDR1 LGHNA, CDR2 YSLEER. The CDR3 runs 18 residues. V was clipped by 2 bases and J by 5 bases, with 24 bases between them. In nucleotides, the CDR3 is TGCGCCAGCAGCCAAATACCGATTAGGACGTCGGGGGGGACTGAAGCTTTCTTT. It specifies CASSQIPIRTSGGTEAFF.

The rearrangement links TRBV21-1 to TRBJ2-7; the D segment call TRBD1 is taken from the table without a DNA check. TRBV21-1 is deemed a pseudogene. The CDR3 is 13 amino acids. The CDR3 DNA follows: TGTGCCAGCAGCAAACGATGGGCCTACGAGCAGTACGTC. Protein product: CASSKRWAYEQYV.

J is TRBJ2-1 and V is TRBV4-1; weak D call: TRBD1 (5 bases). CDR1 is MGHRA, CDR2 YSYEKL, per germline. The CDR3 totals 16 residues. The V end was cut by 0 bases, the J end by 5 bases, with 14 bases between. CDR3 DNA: TGCGCCAGCAGCCAAGACCCCAGGGCGAGGCACAATGAGCAGTTCTTC. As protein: CASSQDPRARHNEQFF.

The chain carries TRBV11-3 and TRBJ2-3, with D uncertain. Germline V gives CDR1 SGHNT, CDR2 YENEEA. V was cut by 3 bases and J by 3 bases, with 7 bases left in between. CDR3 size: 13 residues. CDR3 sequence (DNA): TGTGCCAGCAGCTTCAGTGCAACAGATACGCAGTATTTT. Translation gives CASSFSATDTQYF.

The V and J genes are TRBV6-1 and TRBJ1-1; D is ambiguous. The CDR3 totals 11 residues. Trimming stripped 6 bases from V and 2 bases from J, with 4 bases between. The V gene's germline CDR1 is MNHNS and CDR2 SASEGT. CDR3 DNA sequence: TGTGCCAGCAGCATTAACACTGAAGCTTTCTTT. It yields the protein CASSINTEAFF.

The CDR3 spells CASLPTGITGELFF. The CDR3 nucleotides are TGTGCCAGTCTCCCCACAGGGATCACCGGGGAGCTGTTTTTT. V gene TRBV19 combines with J gene TRBJ2-2; perhaps TRBD1 as D (6 bases). CDR3 length: 14 residues. CDR1 is LNHDA and CDR2 is SQIVND in the germline V gene (reference sequence). Trimming stripped 8 bases from V and 4 bases from J, with 14 bases between.

CDR3 loop: CSVDFRLARDTEAFF. CDR3 nucleotide sequence: TGCAGCGTTGACTTCCGGCTGGCTCGGGACACTGAAGCTTTCTTT. This chain uses TRBV29-1 with TRBJ1-1; D is unresolved. Trimming took off 3 bases at V and 3 bases at J, with 17 bases between the two ends. Per germline, CDR1 SQVTM and CDR2 ANQGSEA. The CDR3 is 15 amino acids.

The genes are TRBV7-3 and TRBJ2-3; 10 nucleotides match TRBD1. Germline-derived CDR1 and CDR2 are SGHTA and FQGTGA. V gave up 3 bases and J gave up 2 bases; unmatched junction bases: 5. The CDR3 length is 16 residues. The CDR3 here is CASSLGTGANTDTQYF. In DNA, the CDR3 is TGTGCCAGCAGCTTGGGGACAGGGGCGAACACAGATACGCAGTATTTT. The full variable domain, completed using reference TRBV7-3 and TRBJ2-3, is GAGVSQTPSNKVTEKGKYVELRCDPISGHTALYWYRQSLGQGPEFLIYFQGTGAADDSGLPNDRFFAVRPEGSVSTLKIQRTERGDSAVYLCASSLGTGANTDTQYFGPGTRLTVL.

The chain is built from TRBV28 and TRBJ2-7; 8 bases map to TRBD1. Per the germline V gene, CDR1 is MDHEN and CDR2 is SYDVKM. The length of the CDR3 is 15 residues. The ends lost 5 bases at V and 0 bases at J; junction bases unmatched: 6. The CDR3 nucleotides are TGTGCCAGCAGTATCATGGACAGGGACTCCTACGAGCAGTACTTC. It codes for CASSIMDRDSYEQYF. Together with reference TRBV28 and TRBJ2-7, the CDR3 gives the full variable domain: DVKVTQSSRYLVKRTGEKVFLECVQDMDHENMFWYRQDPGLGLRLIYFSYDVKMKEKGDIPEGYSVSREKKERFSLILESASTNQTSMYLCASSIMDRDSYEQYFGPGTRLTVT.

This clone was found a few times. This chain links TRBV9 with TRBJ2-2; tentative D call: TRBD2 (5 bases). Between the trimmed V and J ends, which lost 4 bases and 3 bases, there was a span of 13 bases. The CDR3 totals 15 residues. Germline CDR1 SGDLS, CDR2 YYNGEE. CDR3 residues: CASSPSGLYTGELFF. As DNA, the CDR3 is TGTGCCAGCAGCCCAAGTGGACTCTACACCGGGGAGCTGTTTTTT.

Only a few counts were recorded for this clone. As DNA, the CDR3 is TGTGCCAGCAGTACAGGGGTGTTGGAGACCCAGTACTTC. Amino acid sequence: CASSTGVLETQYF. This chain uses TRBV6-6 with TRBJ2-5, with 7 nucleotides matching TRBD1. The CDR3 extends over 13 amino acids. The J segment lost 5 bases and the V segment lost 5 bases, leaving 5 bases of the junction unmatched. Germline V lookup: CDR1 MNHNY, CDR2 SVGAGI (reference sequence).

CDR3 protein: CASSLLAEAQETQYF. The CDR3 bases are TGTGCCAGCAGCTTGCTAGCGGAAGCCCAAGAGACCCAGTACTTC. The chain is built from TRBV7-6 and TRBJ2-5, with 7 nucleotides matching TRBD2. V trimming: 3 bases; J trimming: 1 base; junction bases outside the gene matches: 5. CDR3 length: 15 amino acids. CDR1 is SGHVS and CDR2 is FNYEAQ in the germline V gene. Full variable domain (missing parts from reference TRBV7-6 and TRBJ2-5): GAGVSQSPRYKVTKRGQDVALRCDPISGHVSLYWYRQALGQGPEFLTYFNYEAQQDKSGLPNDRFSAERPEGSISTLTIQRTEQRDSAMYRCASSLLAEAQETQYFGPGTRLLVL.

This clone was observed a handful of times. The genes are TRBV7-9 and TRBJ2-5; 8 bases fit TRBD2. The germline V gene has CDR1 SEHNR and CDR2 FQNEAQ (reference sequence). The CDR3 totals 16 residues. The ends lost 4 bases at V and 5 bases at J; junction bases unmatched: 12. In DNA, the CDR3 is TGTGCCAGCAGCTCCCCAACCCTGACTAGCGTGGAGACCCAGTACTTC. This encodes CASSSPTLTSVETQYF.

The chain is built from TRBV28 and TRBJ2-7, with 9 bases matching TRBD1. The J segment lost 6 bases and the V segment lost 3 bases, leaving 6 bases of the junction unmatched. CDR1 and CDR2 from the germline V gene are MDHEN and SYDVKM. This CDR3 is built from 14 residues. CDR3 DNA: TGTGCCAGCAGTTTCGGACAGGGGCGAAGCGAGCAGTACTTC. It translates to CASSFGQGRSEQYF.

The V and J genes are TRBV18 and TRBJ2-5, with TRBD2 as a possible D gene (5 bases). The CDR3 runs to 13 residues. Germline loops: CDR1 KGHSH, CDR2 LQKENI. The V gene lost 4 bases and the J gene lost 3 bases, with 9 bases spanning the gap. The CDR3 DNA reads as TGTGCCAGCTCACGGAGGAAAGAAGAGACCCAGTACTTC. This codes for CASSRRKEETQYF.

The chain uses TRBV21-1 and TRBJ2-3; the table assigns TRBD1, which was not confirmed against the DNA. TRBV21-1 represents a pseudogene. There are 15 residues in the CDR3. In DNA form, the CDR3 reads TGTGCCAGCAGCAGCCCGGGACAGGGCGGAGATACGCAGTATTTT. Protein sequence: CASSSPGQGGDTQYF.

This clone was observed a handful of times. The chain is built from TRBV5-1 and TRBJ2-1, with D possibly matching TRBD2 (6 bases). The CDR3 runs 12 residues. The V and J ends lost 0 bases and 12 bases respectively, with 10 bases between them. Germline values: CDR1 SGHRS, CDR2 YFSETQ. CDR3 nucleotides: TGCGCCAGCAGCTTGGAGGGACTGGGGCAGTTCTTC. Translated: CASSLEGLGQFF.

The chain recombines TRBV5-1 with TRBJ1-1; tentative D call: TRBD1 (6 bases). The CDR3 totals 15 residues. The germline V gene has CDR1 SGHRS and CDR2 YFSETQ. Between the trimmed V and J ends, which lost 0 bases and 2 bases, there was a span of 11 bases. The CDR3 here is CASSLGTVVNTEAFF. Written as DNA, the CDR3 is TGCGCCAGCAGCTTGGGGACAGTGGTTAACACTGAAGCTTTCTTT.

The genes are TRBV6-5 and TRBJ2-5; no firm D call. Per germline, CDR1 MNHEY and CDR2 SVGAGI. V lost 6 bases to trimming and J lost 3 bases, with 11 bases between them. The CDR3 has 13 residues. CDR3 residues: CASRPPSEETQYF. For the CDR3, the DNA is TGTGCCAGCAGACCACCCAGCGAAGAGACCCAGTACTTC.

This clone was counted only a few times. The CDR3 DNA is TGTGCCGGGCAGAGGACTAGTCGAGGCTCGGATACGCAGTATTTT. This encodes CAGQRTSRGSDTQYF. This chain uses TRBV2 with TRBJ2-3, with 7 nucleotides matching TRBD2. CDR1 and CDR2 from the germline V gene are SNHLY and FYNNEI. The V segment lost 11 bases and the J segment 6 bases; nucleotides outside the gene matches: 17. The CDR3 contains 15 residues. Full variable domain (remainder filled in from reference TRBV2 and TRBJ2-3): EPEVTQTPSHQVTQMGQEVILRCVPISNHLYFYWYRQILGQKVEFLVSFYNNEISEKSEIFDDQFSVERPDGSNFTLKIRSTKLEDSAMYFCAGQRTSRGSDTQYFGPGTRLTVL.

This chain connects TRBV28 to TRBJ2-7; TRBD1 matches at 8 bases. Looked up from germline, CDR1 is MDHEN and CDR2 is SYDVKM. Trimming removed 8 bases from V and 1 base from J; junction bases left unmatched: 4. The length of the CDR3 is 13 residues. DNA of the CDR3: TGTGCCAGCTCCGGGACAGGATCCTACGAGCAGTACTTC. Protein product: CASSGTGSYEQYF.

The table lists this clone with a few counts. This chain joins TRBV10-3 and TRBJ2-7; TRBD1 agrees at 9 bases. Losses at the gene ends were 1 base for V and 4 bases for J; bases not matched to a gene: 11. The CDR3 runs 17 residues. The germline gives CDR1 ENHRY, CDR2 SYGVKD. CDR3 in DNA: TGTGCCATCAGTGAGTACAGGGACAGGGATACACCTTACGAGCAGTACGTC. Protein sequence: CAISEYRDRDTPYEQYV.